The clone carrying this T cell receptor (beta chain) has a count of ten or more. Germline is not matched at one junction end, which may reflect a read error. This sample is part of a study of early T cells in non-severe SARS-CoV-2 infection. Overall study context: Sequencing input comprised bulk RNA from unsorted whole blood; chain pairing was not available.

Germline values: CDR1 MNHNY, CDR2 SVGAGI (reference sequence). The CDR3 spans 13 residues. TCRdb independently ran MiXCR on the 5' RACE reads; one entry per CDR3 protein. Here the sample spans tens of thousands of distinct CDR3 sequences, around 6.3% being singletons. The V call is TRBV6-6, the J call TRBJ1-5; no firm D call. The specimen was whole blood, collected at baseline. The origin of this receptor is an adult who was a healthcare worker with PCR-confirmed SARS-CoV-2 infection or an uninfected control (not recorded which). This chain's CDR3 is CASSYLHNHPQHF. CDR3 DNA sequence: TGTGCCAGCAGTTATCTCCATAATCACCCCCAGCATTTT.